This T cell receptor beta chain is drawn from a study of blood T cells in healthy people across ages. General study findings and limits: CMV status of donors was unknown, possibly confounding expanded clonotype changes.

A second PCR of 7 to 11 cycles used a sample-barcoded 5' primer and a J-beta primer mix. MiXCR, run by TCRdb on the 5' RACE reads, gives a single entry per CDR3 protein. This table holds 1.5 million or so distinct CDR3 sequences, about 43% found once. This clonotype was observed a handful of times. No antigen is known for it. The source of this sequence is a woman aged 18-29 years in good health. The sequenced sample was blood.

The chain's CDR3 is CASRDRDPLEGGYTF. For the CDR3, the DNA is TGTGCCAGCAGGGACAGGGATCCCCTGGAGGGTGGCTACACCTTC. The chain carries TRBV25-1 and TRBJ1-2, with 8 positions matching TRBD1. The CDR3 length is 15 residues. The ends lost 6 bases at V and 7 bases at J; junction bases unmatched: 13. Germline V gene lookup returns CDR1 MGHDK and CDR2 SYGVNS.